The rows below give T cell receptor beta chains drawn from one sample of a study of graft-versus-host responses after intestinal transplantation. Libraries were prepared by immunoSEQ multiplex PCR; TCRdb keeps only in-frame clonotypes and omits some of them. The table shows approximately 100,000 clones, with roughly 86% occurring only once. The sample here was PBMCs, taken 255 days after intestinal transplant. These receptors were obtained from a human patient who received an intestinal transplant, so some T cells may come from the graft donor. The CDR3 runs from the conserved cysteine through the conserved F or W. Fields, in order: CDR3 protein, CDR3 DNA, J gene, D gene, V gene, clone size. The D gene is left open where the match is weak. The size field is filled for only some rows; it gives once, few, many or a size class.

CDR3: CASSRVTDPLYNEQFF; DNA: TGTGCCAGCAGCCGTGTTACGGACCCTCTCTACAATGAGCAGTTCTTC; J: TRBJ2-1; D: NA; V: TRBV7-8; size: once
CDR3: CASSIAGSGGNQPQHF; DNA: TGTGCCAGTAGTATAGCTGGGAGCGGTGGCAATCAGCCCCAGCATTTT; J: TRBJ1-5; D: NA; V: TRBV19; size: NA
CDR3: CASSEPGRVEKLFF; DNA: TGTGCCAGCAGCGAACCGGGACGTGTTGAAAAACTGTTTTTT; J: TRBJ1-4; D: NA; V: TRBV7-9; size: NA
CDR3: CASSPDRDYGYTF; DNA: TGTGCCAGCAGCCCTGACAGGGACTATGGCTACACCTTC; J: TRBJ1-2; D: TRBD1; V: TRBV7-2; size: NA
CDR3: CSVETITGTGTYEQYF; DNA: TGCAGCGTTGAGACTATAACCGGGACAGGGACCTACGAGCAGTACTTC; J: TRBJ2-7; D: TRBD1; V: TRBV29-1; size: NA
CDR3: CASRRGGSPLEQYF; DNA: TGTGCCAGCAGACGAGGGGGTTCCCCCCTCGAGCAGTACTTC; J: TRBJ2-7; D: NA; V: TRBV28; size: NA
CDR3: CASSSGLDTQYF; DNA: TGTGCCAGCAGTTCAGGGTTAGATACGCAGTATTTT; J: TRBJ2-3; D: NA; V: TRBV6-5; size: NA
CDR3: CASRPGQMNTGELFF; DNA: TGTGCCAGCAGACCAGGACAGATGAACACCGGGGAGCTGTTTTTT; J: TRBJ2-2; D: NA; V: TRBV28; size: NA
CDR3: CASTQGAGNTEAFF; DNA: TGTGCCAGTACACAGGGGGCCGGGAACACTGAAGCTTTCTTT; J: TRBJ1-1; D: TRBD1; V: TRBV19; size: NA
CDR3: CASSATRGRGEKLFF; DNA: TGTGCCAGCAGTGCAACCAGGGGGCGCGGGGAAAAACTGTTTTTT; J: TRBJ1-4; D: TRBD1; V: TRBV25-1; size: few
CDR3: CASSYGGNSYEQYF; DNA: TGTGCCAGCAGTTACGGGGGAAATTCCTACGAGCAGTACTTC; J: TRBJ2-7; D: NA; V: TRBV28; size: NA
CDR3: CASSVATGGIEQFF; DNA: TGTGCCAGCAGCGTAGCTACGGGGGGGATTGAGCAGTTCTTC; J: TRBJ2-1; D: TRBD2; V: TRBV9; size: NA
CDR3: CASSLGPVGSDGYTF; DNA: TGTGCCAGCAGCTTAGGGCCGGTAGGCAGTGATGGCTACACCTTC; J: TRBJ1-2; D: NA; V: TRBV7-9; size: NA
CDR3: CASSLVGRAAETQYF; DNA: TGTGCCAGCAGCTTAGTGGGCAGGGCGGCAGAGACCCAGTACTTC; J: TRBJ2-5; D: NA; V: TRBV5-6; size: NA
CDR3: CASSIVTNPLNEQFF; DNA: TGTGCCAGTAGTATAGTCACTAACCCTCTAAATGAGCAGTTCTTC; J: TRBJ2-1; D: NA; V: TRBV19; size: once
CDR3: CASSVAPDKNTEAFF; DNA: TGTGCCAGCAGCGTAGCCCCAGACAAGAACACTGAAGCTTTCTTT; J: TRBJ1-1; D: NA; V: TRBV9; size: NA
CDR3: CASSLAAAGVSEKLFF; DNA: TGTGCCAGCAGCTTGGCAGCGGCAGGGGTCAGTGAAAAACTGTTTTTT; J: TRBJ1-4; D: NA; V: TRBV5-6; size: NA
CDR3: CASLYRVSNQPQHF; DNA: TGTGCCAGCCTGTACAGGGTTAGCAATCAGCCCCAGCATTTT; J: TRBJ1-5; D: NA; V: TRBV6-1; size: NA
CDR3: CASGGSYGYTF; DNA: TGTGCCAGCGGTGGGTCCTATGGCTACACCTTC; J: TRBJ1-2; D: NA; V: TRBV6-1; size: NA